The 30 T cell receptor beta chains given below trace back to one sample, sequenced in a study of blood T cell repertoires in COVID-19. Produced via immunoSEQ multiplex PCR; TCRdb's table is partial and in-frame only. The table includes some 300,000 clones, roughly 89% detected once. Sequenced input: PBMCs or T cells enriched from blood (not recorded which). The origin of the receptors is a woman aged 40 to 49 who had recovered from COVID-19.

The chain carries TRBV27 and TRBJ2-2; 15 bases match TRBD2. Germline V gene data show CDR1 as MNHEY and CDR2 as SMNVEV (reference sequence). Unmatched junction bases numbered 3, after V lost 4 bases and J lost 0 bases. There are 18 residues in the CDR3. CDR3 amino acids: CASSSGTSGGPNTGELFF. The CDR3 nucleotides are TGTGCCAGCAGTTCAGGGACTAGCGGGGGGCCGAACACCGGGGAGCTGTTTTTT.

V usage is TRBV5-6 and J usage is TRBJ2-1; 10 nucleotides line up with TRBD2. This CDR3 comprises 18 residues. Germline CDR1 SGHDT, CDR2 YYEEEE. J was trimmed by 4 bases and V by 4 bases; bases with no gene match: 14. The CDR3 is CASSPLAGTSVLYNEQFF. As DNA, the CDR3 is TGTGCCAGCAGCCCTCTCGCCGGGACTAGCGTTTTATACAATGAGCAGTTCTTC.

The chain is built from TRBV10-3 and TRBJ2-1, with D possibly TRBD1 on 6 matching bases. CDR1 and CDR2 from the germline V gene are ENHRY and SYGVKD. The V end was cut by 7 bases, the J end by 4 bases, with 20 bases between. The CDR3 is 16 residues long. The CDR3 is CAINDVGGPGYNEQFF. Here the CDR3 DNA reads TGTGCCATCAATGACGTAGGGGGACCGGGGTACAATGAGCAGTTCTTC.

The chain's CDR3 is CASSVDPGYTEQFF. Written as DNA, the CDR3 is TGTGCCAGCAGCGTAGATCCAGGGTATACTGAGCAGTTCTTC. The V call is TRBV9, the J call TRBJ2-1, with D maybe TRBD1 (5 bases). Trimming cost V 0 bases and J 9 bases, with 13 bases left between them. CDR1 SGDLS and CDR2 YYNGEE come from the germline V gene. The CDR3 is 14 amino acids.

The CDR3 bases are TGTGCCAGCAGCGTAGAAGGGGGAGGCTACACCTTC. Translation gives CASSVEGGGYTF. The chain is built from TRBV9 and TRBJ1-2; possibly TRBD1 for D (6 bases). The CDR3 runs 12 residues. The V end lost 0 bases, the J end lost 8 bases, and 8 bases lay between the germline ends. Germline V gives CDR1 SGDLS, CDR2 YYNGEE.

The V gene is TRBV7-2, the J gene TRBJ2-1; the D is unclear. This CDR3 region has 15 residues. V lost 2 bases and J lost 9, with 17 bases in between. Germline V gene sequence: CDR1 SGHTA, CDR2 FQGNSA. The CDR3 sequence: CASSLQSRSDGEQFF. DNA of the CDR3: TGTGCCAGCAGCTTACAGTCTCGGAGTGACGGTGAGCAGTTCTTC.

The rearrangement joins TRBV10-3 to TRBJ2-7; 9 bases align to TRBD2. Germline V gene lookup returns CDR1 ENHRY and CDR2 SYGVKD. Trimming at V came to 3 bases and at J to 6 bases, leaving 12 bases not matched to a gene. The CDR3 sequence is 16 residues long. The CDR3 sequence is CAISEEVSAGGREQYF. The CDR3 DNA follows: TGTGCCATCAGTGAAGAAGTTTCGGCGGGAGGGCGCGAGCAGTACTTC.

The chain uses TRBV5-4 and TRBJ2-1; D is perhaps TRBD1 (5 bases). The CDR3 covers 12 residues. CDR1 SGHNT and CDR2 YYREEE come from the germline V gene (reference sequence). V lost 2 bases to trimming and J lost 9 bases, with 9 bases between them. Here the CDR3 reads CASSLGVGEQFF. The CDR3 DNA reads as TGTGCCAGCAGCTTAGGGGTGGGTGAGCAGTTCTTC.

This clone was seen just once. The chain combines TRBV5-6 with TRBJ1-2; D unresolved. The CDR3 sequence is 14 residues long. Trimming shortened V by 3 bases and J by 2 bases, and 11 bases separated the two germline ends. Germline V gives CDR1 SGHDT, CDR2 YYEEEE. CDR3 amino acids: CASSWARQNYGYTF. The DNA for the CDR3 is TGTGCCAGCAGCTGGGCCCGCCAGAACTATGGCTACACCTTC.

This chain links TRBV4-3 with TRBJ1-3; no clear D. This CDR3 region has 15 residues. Deletions cut 1 base from V and 4 bases from J, with 11 bases between. Per the germline V gene, CDR1 is LGHNA and CDR2 is YSLEER. This CDR3 reads CASSQGFGSGNTIYF. CDR3 DNA: TGCGCCAGCAGCCAAGGATTCGGGTCCGGAAACACCATATATTTT.

This rearrangement joins TRBV6-5 to TRBJ2-2, with 8 nucleotides matching TRBD1. With 0 bases clipped from V and 4 bases from J, the junction kept 4 bases outside the gene matches. CDR1 MNHEY and CDR2 SVGAGI come from the germline V gene. This CDR3 has 16 residues. The CDR3 sequence: CASSYSTGVATGELFF. The CDR3 region has the DNA TGTGCCAGCAGTTACTCGACAGGGGTGGCCACCGGGGAGCTGTTTTTT.

The rearrangement joins TRBV19 to TRBJ2-7; the D is unclear. The ends were cut back, 3 bases at V and 5 bases at J, with 8 bases in the middle. CDR3 size: 12 residues. The germline CDR1 and CDR2 sequences are LNHDA and SQIVND (reference sequence). CDR3 amino acids: CASSIDEDEQYF. In DNA form, the CDR3 reads TGTGCCAGTAGTATCGATGAGGACGAGCAGTACTTC.

The table lists this clone with a count of one. The chain employs TRBV18 and TRBJ1-2; possibly TRBD1 for D (6 bases). Looked up from germline, CDR1 is KGHSH and CDR2 is LQKENI. This CDR3 comprises 14 residues. V gave up 5 bases and J gave up 2 bases, with 12 bases separating them. The CDR3 nucleotides are TGTGCCAGCTCAATCATGGACAGAAACTATGGCTACACCTTC. Translation: CASSIMDRNYGYTF. Based on the CDR3 plus reference TRBV18 and TRBJ1-2, the full variable domain is NAGVMQNPRHLVRRRGQEARLRCSPMKGHSHVYWYRQLPEEGLKFMVYLQKENIIDESGMPKERFSAEFPKEGPSILRIQQVVRGDSAAYFCASSIMDRNYGYTFGSGTRLTVV.

The rearrangement joins TRBV2 to TRBJ1-1; possibly TRBD1 for D (5 bases). The V and J ends lost 4 bases and 9 bases respectively, with 12 bases between them. The CDR3 totals 12 residues. Germline V gives CDR1 SNHLY, CDR2 FYNNEI. CDR3 amino acids: CASSGRGGKAFF. The DNA for the CDR3 is TGTGCCAGCAGTGGTCGGGGGGGGAAAGCTTTCTTT.

The table lists this clone with a few counts. The genes are TRBV7-8 and TRBJ1-2, with TRBD1 as a possible D gene (5 bases). The CDR3 is 16 residues long. CDR1 and CDR2 from the germline V gene are SGHVS and FQNEAQ. The V end lost 4 bases, the J end lost 2 bases, and 17 bases lay between the germline ends. The CDR3 bases are TGTGCCAGCAGCTCCCTACTAAGAGCAGGGAACTATGGCTACACCTTC. Translation: CASSSLLRAGNYGYTF.

The chain recombines TRBV5-4 with TRBJ1-1, with 8 bases aligning to TRBD1. V gave up 4 bases and J gave up 5 bases; unmatched junction bases: 7. Germline CDR1 and CDR2: SGHNT and YYREEE (reference sequence). The CDR3 loop spans 14 amino acids. CDR3 region: CASSPGGARTEAFF. In nucleotides, the CDR3 is TGTGCCAGCAGCCCAGGGGGCGCAAGGACTGAAGCTTTCTTT.

The chain uses TRBV19 and TRBJ1-2; possible D gene TRBD1, 5 bases. This CDR3 has 18 residues. V lost 4 bases to trimming and J lost 6 bases, with 27 bases between them. Germline V gene lookup returns CDR1 LNHDA and CDR2 SQIVND (reference sequence). This chain's CDR3 is CASSTLGTPETATHGYTF. The CDR3 DNA follows: TGTGCCAGTAGTACGCTAGGAACCCCGGAGACAGCTACCCATGGCTACACCTTC. Filled out from reference TRBV19 and TRBJ1-2, the complete variable domain reads DGGITQSPKYLFRKEGQNVTLSCEQNLNHDAMYWYRQDPGQGLRLIYYSQIVNDFQKGDIAEGYSVSREKKESFPLTVTSAQKNPTAFYLCASSTLGTPETATHGYTFGSGTRLTVV.

This chain uses TRBV5-4 with TRBJ1-2; D call uncertain. The V end was cut by 1 base, the J end by 4 bases, with 5 bases between. The CDR3 sequence is 12 residues long. Germline V gene lookup returns CDR1 SGHNT and CDR2 YYREEE (reference sequence). CDR3 nucleotides: TGTGCCAGCAGCTTGTCGGTCTATGGCTACACCTTC. This sequence encodes CASSLSVYGYTF.

The CDR3 sequence: CALDGGRGLGKLFF. The CDR3 DNA reads as TGTGCCTTGGACGGAGGGCGAGGTCTAGGAAAACTGTTTTTT. The chain employs TRBV30 and TRBJ1-4; the D is unclear. Germline loops: CDR1 GTSNPN, CDR2 SVGIG (reference sequence). V was shortened by 7 bases and J by 10 bases, with 22 bases between the two germline ends. This CDR3 is 14 amino acids long.

The chain combines TRBV9 with TRBJ2-7, with 7 positions matching TRBD1. J gave up 3 bases and V 4 bases, and 10 bases lay outside the gene matches. This CDR3 region has 15 residues. Germline lookup yields CDR1 SGDLS and CDR2 YYNGEE. CDR3 nucleotide sequence: TGTGCCAGCAGCCCCGGACAGGAGGAGTACTACGAGCAGTACTTC. As protein: CASSPGQEEYYEQYF.

Here the CDR3 DNA reads TGTGCCAGCAGCGTAGCTGGTGGGGGGGACTTTTTCTACCCTAGCACAGATACGCAGTATTTT. It encodes CASSVAGGGDFFYPSTDTQYF. The rearrangement uses TRBV9 and TRBJ2-3, with TRBD2 matching over 7 bases. The CDR3 contains 21 residues. The V segment lost 0 bases and the J segment 0 bases; nucleotides outside the gene matches: 19. Germline loops: CDR1 SGDLS, CDR2 YYNGEE.

J is TRBJ2-1 and V is TRBV5-6, with 11 bases fitting TRBD2. Germline lookup yields CDR1 SGHDT and CDR2 YYEEEE. V lost 1 base and J lost 0; bases outside the gene matches: 9. The CDR3 runs 19 residues. CDR3 DNA: TGTGCCAGCAGCTTGATTATGCTAGCGGGAGGTTCCTCCTACAATGAGCAGTTCTTC. This translates into CASSLIMLAGGSSYNEQFF.

This sequence joins TRBV30 and TRBJ1-5, with TRBD1 matching over 7 bases. CDR1 is GTSNPN and CDR2 is SVGIG in the germline V gene (reference sequence). This CDR3 region has 14 residues. The trim removed 5 bases at V and 2 bases at J, leaving 6 bases unmatched. CDR3 in amino acids: CAWADRVRNQPQHF. The CDR3 DNA reads as TGTGCCTGGGCCGACAGGGTGCGCAATCAGCCCCAGCATTTT.

V usage is TRBV6-6 and J usage is TRBJ1-1, with D maybe TRBD1 (6 bases). The CDR3 totals 14 residues. V was shortened by 5 bases and J by 11 bases, with 21 bases between the two germline ends. Germline loops: CDR1 MNHNY, CDR2 SVGAGI (reference sequence). The CDR3 spells CASSTGGGRPEAFF. In DNA form, the CDR3 reads TGTGCCAGCAGTACCGGGGGGGGGCGCCCCGAGGCTTTCTTT.

J is TRBJ2-1 and V is TRBV7-2, with a weak D call TRBD1 (5 bases). V was shortened by 1 base and J by 3 bases, with 10 bases between the two germline ends. This CDR3 comprises 15 residues. Germline CDR1 is SGHTA and CDR2 is FQGNSA. The CDR3: CASSLGQGYYNEQFF. CDR3 DNA sequence: TGTGCCAGCAGCTTAGGGCAGGGATACTACAATGAGCAGTTCTTC.

The CDR3 nucleotides read TGTGCCAGCAGCTTAGAACAGAACAATGAGCAGTTCTTC. As protein: CASSLEQNNEQFF. The chain links TRBV7-9 to TRBJ2-1, with D uncertain. The CDR3 has 13 amino acids. Trimming stripped 1 base from V and 5 bases from J, with 6 bases between. Per the germline V gene, CDR1 is SEHNR and CDR2 is FQNEAQ (reference sequence).

The chain has TRBV29-1 and TRBJ2-2; 9 nucleotides line up with TRBD1. Per germline, CDR1 SQVTM and CDR2 ANQGSEA. V gave up 7 bases and J gave up 1 base; unmatched junction bases: 1. The CDR3 sequence is 13 residues long. CDR3: CSADRGNTGELFF. CDR3 nucleotide sequence: TGCAGCGCGGACAGGGGGAACACCGGGGAGCTGTTTTTT.

The chain recombines TRBV4-2 with TRBJ1-2; weak D call: TRBD1 (6 bases). The germline V gene encodes CDR1 LGHNA and CDR2 YNFKEQ. This CDR3 has 17 amino acids. V was pared by 1 base and J by 7 bases, with 22 bases between. In DNA form, the CDR3 reads TGTGCCAGCAGCCAAGTGTCGGCACAGGGTATATTCCGTGGCTACACCTTC. This codes for CASSQVSAQGIFRGYTF.

The chain has TRBV4-1 and TRBJ2-3; 7 bases match TRBD2. The CDR3 totals 17 residues. Germline lookup yields CDR1 MGHRA and CDR2 YSYEKL. Trimming took 2 bases from V and 2 from J; bases not matched to a gene: 10. Here the CDR3 reads CASSQPRASGTTDTQYF. As DNA, the CDR3 is TGCGCCAGCAGCCAACCAAGGGCCAGCGGGACCACAGATACGCAGTATTTT.

The V and J genes are TRBV30 and TRBJ2-1; the match to TRBD2 covers 14 bases. This CDR3 comprises 19 residues. From germline, CDR1 is GTSNPN and CDR2 SVGIG (reference sequence). J gave up 5 bases and V 3 bases, and 15 bases lay outside the gene matches. CDR3 region: CAWRERIWTSGGNDNEQFF. The CDR3 nucleotides read TGTGCCTGGAGGGAGCGGATCTGGACTAGCGGGGGGAACGACAATGAGCAGTTCTTC.